What follows is one T cell receptor (beta chain) and its context. Its target is not known. Clones were read by immunoSEQ multiplex PCR, and TCRdb kept only the in-frame ones, dropping some. This table holds over 120,000 clones, approximately 90% found once. This sample was included in a study of cytomegalovirus exposure and HLA in healthy donors. Turning to the study itself: A subsequent analysis reported that the roughly 130 validation repertoires were produced on the same platform that had also been used for the roughly 670 first-cohort repertoires.

General study findings and limits: Associated with cytomegalovirus, according to the listing, were fewer than 200 TCR beta chains. TCR clusters originating in the first cohort tended to co-occur in the 120 validation repertoires, according to a later analysis. Generally TCR sequences proved uncommon, though certain public TCRs appeared in numerous donors.

Germline V lookup: CDR1 KGHSH, CDR2 LQKENI. CDR3 length equals 13 residues. V gave up 5 bases and J gave up 7 bases, with 11 bases separating them. This TCR derives from a young man in good health and CMV-seropositive. Source material: PBMCs. The chain joins TRBV18 to TRBJ1-4, with D unresolved. The CDR3 reads CASSGGLGEKLFF. The CDR3 DNA is TGTGCCAGCTCAGGTGGGCTGGGTGAAAAACTGTTTTTT.